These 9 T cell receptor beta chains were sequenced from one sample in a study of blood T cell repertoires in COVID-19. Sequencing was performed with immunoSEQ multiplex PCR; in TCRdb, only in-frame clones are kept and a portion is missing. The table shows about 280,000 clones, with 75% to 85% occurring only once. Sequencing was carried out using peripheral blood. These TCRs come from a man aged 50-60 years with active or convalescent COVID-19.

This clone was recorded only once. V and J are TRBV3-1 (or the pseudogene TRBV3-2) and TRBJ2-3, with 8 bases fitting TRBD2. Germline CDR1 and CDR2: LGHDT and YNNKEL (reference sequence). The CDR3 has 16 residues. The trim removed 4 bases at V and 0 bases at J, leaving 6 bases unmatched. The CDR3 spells CASSLLAGKSTDTQYF. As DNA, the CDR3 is TGTGCCAGCAGCCTTTTAGCGGGGAAGAGCACAGATACGCAGTATTTT.

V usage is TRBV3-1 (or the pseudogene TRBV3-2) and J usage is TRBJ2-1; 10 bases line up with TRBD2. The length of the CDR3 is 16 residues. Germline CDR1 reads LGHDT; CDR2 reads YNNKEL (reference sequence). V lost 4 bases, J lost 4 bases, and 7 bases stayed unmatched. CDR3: CASSPTGTSVYNEQFF. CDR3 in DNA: TGTGCCAGCAGCCCCACCGGGACTAGCGTTTACAATGAGCAGTTCTTC.

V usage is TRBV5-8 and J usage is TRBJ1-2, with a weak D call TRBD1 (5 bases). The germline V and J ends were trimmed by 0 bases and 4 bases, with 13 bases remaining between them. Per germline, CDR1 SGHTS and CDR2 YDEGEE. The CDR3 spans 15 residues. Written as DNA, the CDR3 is TGTGCCAGCAGCTTGGGGCCGGGGGTTGGCTATGGCTACACCTTC. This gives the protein CASSLGPGVGYGYTF.

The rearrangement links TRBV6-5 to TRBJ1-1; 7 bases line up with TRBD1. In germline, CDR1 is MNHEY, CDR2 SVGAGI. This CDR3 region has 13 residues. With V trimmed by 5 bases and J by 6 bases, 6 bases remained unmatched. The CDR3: CASSIQGFAEAFF. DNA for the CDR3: TGTGCCAGCAGTATACAGGGGTTTGCTGAAGCTTTCTTT.

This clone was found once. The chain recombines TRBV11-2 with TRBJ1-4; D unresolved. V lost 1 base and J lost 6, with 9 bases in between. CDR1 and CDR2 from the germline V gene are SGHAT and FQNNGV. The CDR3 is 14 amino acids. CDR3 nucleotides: TGTGCCAGCAGCTTAGGCGGCAGTTATGAAAAACTGTTTTTT. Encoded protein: CASSLGGSYEKLFF.

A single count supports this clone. CDR3: CASSPGPDSQGETQYF. Written as DNA, the CDR3 is TGTGCCAGCAGCCCAGGCCCCGACAGTCAGGGGGAGACCCAGTACTTC. The chain employs TRBV11-2 and TRBJ2-5; D is possibly TRBD1 (6 bases). Germline V gives CDR1 SGHAT, CDR2 FQNNGV. This CDR3 is built from 16 residues. V lost 5 bases and J lost 5, with 21 bases in between.

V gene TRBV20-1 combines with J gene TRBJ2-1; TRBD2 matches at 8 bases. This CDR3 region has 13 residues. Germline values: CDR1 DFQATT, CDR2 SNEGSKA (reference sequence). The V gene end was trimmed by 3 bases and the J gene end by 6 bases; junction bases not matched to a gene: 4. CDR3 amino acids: CSASRTSSNEQFF. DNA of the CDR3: TGCAGTGCTAGTCGGACTAGCTCCAATGAGCAGTTCTTC.

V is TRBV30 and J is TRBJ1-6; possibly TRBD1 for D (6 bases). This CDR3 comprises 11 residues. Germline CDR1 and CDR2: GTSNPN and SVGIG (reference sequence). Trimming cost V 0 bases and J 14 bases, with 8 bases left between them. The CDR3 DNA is TGTGCCTGGAGTGTAAGGACAGCCCTCCACTTT. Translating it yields CAWSVRTALHF.

CDR3 loop: CASSLNLASRLNSPLHF. In DNA form, the CDR3 reads TGTGCCAGCAGCTTAAATCTGGCGTCCAGGCTAAATTCACCCCTCCACTTT. The chain employs TRBV7-2 and TRBJ1-6, with no clear D. The CDR3 length is 17 residues. The germline CDR1 and CDR2 sequences are SGHTA and FQGNSA. The ends were cut back, 2 bases at V and 7 bases at J, with 18 bases in the middle.